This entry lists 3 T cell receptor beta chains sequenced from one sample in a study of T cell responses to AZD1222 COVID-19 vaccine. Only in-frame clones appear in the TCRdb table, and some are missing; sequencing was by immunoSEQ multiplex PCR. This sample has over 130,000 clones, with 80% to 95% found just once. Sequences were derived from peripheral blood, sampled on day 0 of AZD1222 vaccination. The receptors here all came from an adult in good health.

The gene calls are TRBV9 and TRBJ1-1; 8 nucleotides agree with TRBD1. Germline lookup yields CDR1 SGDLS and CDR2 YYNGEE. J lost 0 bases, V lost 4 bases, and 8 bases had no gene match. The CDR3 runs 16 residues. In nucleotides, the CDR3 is TGTGCCAGCAGCCCCCGACAGGGGATTTTGAACACTGAAGCTTTCTTT. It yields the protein CASSPRQGILNTEAFF.

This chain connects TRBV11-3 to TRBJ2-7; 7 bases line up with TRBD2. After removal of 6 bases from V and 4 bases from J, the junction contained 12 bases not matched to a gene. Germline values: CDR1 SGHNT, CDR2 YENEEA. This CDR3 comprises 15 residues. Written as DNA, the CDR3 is TGTGCCAGCAGTCCCGCCCCGGGACTACTATACGAGCAGTACTTC. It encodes CASSPAPGLLYEQYF.

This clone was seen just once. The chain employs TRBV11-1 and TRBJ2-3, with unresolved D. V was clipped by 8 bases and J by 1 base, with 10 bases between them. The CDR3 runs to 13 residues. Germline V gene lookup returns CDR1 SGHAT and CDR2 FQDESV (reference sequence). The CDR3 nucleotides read TGTGCCAGCGCCACCGACGGCACAGATACGCAGTATTTT. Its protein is CASATDGTDTQYF.